The clone carrying this T cell receptor (beta chain) was picked up a small number of times. Its antigen is unidentified. This sample was taken from a study of T cells in narcolepsy. On the study more broadly: Donors had narcolepsy type 1 or type 2, or were healthy controls. Study conclusions and caveats: Autoreactive clone sequences were missing from some blood memory CD4+ repertoires. Comparing one patient's CSF and blood CD4+ clonotypes highlighted HCRT- and TRIB2-specific autoreactive clonotypes. Autoreactive clonotypes reportedly recurred in blood of same and different patients, not controls.

V was pared by 1 base and J by 7 bases, with 18 bases between. Germline CDR1 and CDR2: LNHNV and YYDKDF (reference sequence). The CDR3 sequence is 16 residues long. The repertoire was sequenced with immunoSEQ multiplex PCR; TCRdb's copy has only in-frame clones and lacks some. The sample records fewer than 35,000 clones, approximately 78% being singletons. Sequencing was done on a sample of CD45RA- memory CD4+ T cells from PBMCs. The clonotype comes from a human donor with narcolepsy. The chain has TRBV15 and TRBJ2-3; perhaps TRBD2 as D (6 bases). This chain's CDR3 is CATSRVGPGDLNTQYF. CDR3 nucleotide sequence: TGTGCCACCAGCAGAGTCGGCCCGGGAGATCTAAATACGCAGTATTTT.